The 15 T cell receptor beta chains reported below all come from one sample, sequenced in a study of graft-versus-host responses after intestinal transplantation. Repertoires were generated with immunoSEQ multiplex PCR, while TCRdb's copy carries only in-frame clones and drops some. Of 90,000 to 100,000 clones listed, about 84% are singletons. The sequencing used PBMCs, collected 255 days after intestinal transplant. The receptors stem from a human patient who received an intestinal transplant, so some T cells may come from the graft donor.

J is TRBJ1-6 and V is TRBV4-1; D call uncertain. The CDR3 runs 15 residues. Germline V gene sequence: CDR1 MGHRA, CDR2 YSYEKL. V was shortened by 1 base and J by 2 bases, with 6 bases between the two germline ends. The CDR3 coding sequence is TGCGCCAGCAGCCAAGGACCCACCTATAATTCACCCCTCCACTTT. Translating it yields CASSQGPTYNSPLHF.

This chain joins TRBV14 and TRBJ2-5; D gene unclear. The J call is uncertain, as TRBJ2-7 better fits the DNA end. This CDR3 is 12 amino acids long. The germline V gene has CDR1 SGHDN and CDR2 FVKESK. CDR3 sequence reads: CASSQAGYEQYF. In DNA, the CDR3 is TGTGCCAGCAGCCAAGCAGGCTACGAGCAGTACTTC.

The CDR3 DNA follows: TGCGCCAGCAGCTTGGAACAGGGAACCGGCACTGAAGCTTTCTTT. This sequence encodes CASSLEQGTGTEAFF. The rearrangement joins TRBV5-1 to TRBJ1-1; D possibly corresponds to TRBD1 (6 bases). V was pared by 0 bases and J by 4 bases, with 13 bases between. CDR3 length equals 15 residues. Germline loops: CDR1 SGHRS, CDR2 YFSETQ.

The chain is built from TRBV10-2 and TRBJ2-1, with D tentatively TRBD2 (5 bases). The germline V and J ends were trimmed by 6 bases and 6 bases, with 18 bases remaining between them. CDR3 size: 15 residues. The V gene's germline CDR1 is WSHSY and CDR2 SAAADI. The CDR3 here is CASRPGYSVGNEQFF. Written as DNA, the CDR3 is TGCGCCAGCAGACCGGGATATAGCGTCGGCAATGAGCAGTTCTTC.

This clone has a handful of counts. The V call is TRBV19, the J call TRBJ2-1; the D is unclear. The CDR3 length is 14 residues. Trimming took off 10 bases at V and 4 bases at J, with 17 bases between the two ends. Germline V gives CDR1 LNHDA, CDR2 SQIVND (reference sequence). The CDR3 nucleotides read TGTGCCATCCGGAACATGACGGCTTACAATGAGCAGTTCTTC. This translates into CAIRNMTAYNEQFF.

The sample holds one count of this clone. The chain links TRBV10-3 to TRBJ2-1, with 9 bases lining up with TRBD2. This CDR3 spans 17 amino acids. From germline, CDR1 is ENHRY and CDR2 SYGVKD. With V trimmed by 4 bases and J by 0 bases, 7 bases remained unmatched. The CDR3 spells CAISGAGGLSSYNEQFF. The CDR3 DNA follows: TGTGCCATCAGTGGAGCGGGGGGCCTCAGCTCCTACAATGAGCAGTTCTTC.

CDR3 coding DNA: TGCGCCAGCAGTGAAGGTGATAGCAATCAGCCCCAGCATTTT. Amino acid sequence: CASSEGDSNQPQHF. The chain links TRBV10-1 to TRBJ1-5; D unclear. Trimming left V 3 bases short and J 0 bases short, with 6 bases between. Germline V gene sequence: CDR1 WNHNN, CDR2 SYGVQD (reference sequence). The CDR3 sequence is 14 residues long.

This chain joins TRBV19 and TRBJ1-1, with a weak D call TRBD1 (6 bases). The CDR3 runs to 17 residues. Deletions cut 3 bases from V and 1 base from J, with 18 bases between. Germline assignment: CDR1 LNHDA and CDR2 SQIVND (reference sequence). CDR3 residues: CASSIPRYRAKNTEAFF. CDR3 coding DNA: TGTGCCAGTAGTATCCCCCGCTACAGGGCCAAGAACACTGAAGCTTTCTTT.

The count of this clone is one. This chain joins TRBV9 and TRBJ2-3; 12 nucleotides agree with TRBD2. J gave up 5 bases and V 4 bases, and 5 bases lay outside the gene matches. Germline V lookup: CDR1 SGDLS, CDR2 YYNGEE. The CDR3 length is 15 residues. The CDR3 DNA reads as TGTGCCAGCAGCCTTCTAGCGGGGGGGCTAGATACGCAGTATTTT. This encodes CASSLLAGGLDTQYF. The full variable domain, its missing parts supplied by reference TRBV9 and TRBJ2-3, is DSGVTQTPKHLITATGQRVTLRCSPRSGDLSVYWYQQSLDQGLQFLIQYYNGEERAKGNILERFSAQQFPDLHSELNLSSLELGDSALYFCASSLLAGGLDTQYFGPGTRLTVL.

The genes are TRBV6-5 and TRBJ2-3; D may be TRBD2 (5 bases). The CDR3 contains 14 residues. In germline, CDR1 is MNHEY, CDR2 SVGAGI. The germline V and J ends were trimmed by 4 bases and 2 bases, with 10 bases remaining between them. The CDR3: CASSLRVVTDTQYF. The CDR3 DNA is TGTGCCAGCAGTTTGCGGGTTGTCACAGATACGCAGTATTTT.

In the case of this clone: The conserved phenylalanine or tryptophan normally closing the CDR3 is absent here, so this likely arose from a read error. This chain links TRBV28 with TRBJ2-7; the D is unclear. Trimming removed 5 bases at V and 2 bases at J, with 10 bases between. From germline, CDR1 is MDHEN and CDR2 SYDVKM. This CDR3 has 13 residues. Here the CDR3 reads CASSHSVPYEQYI. For the CDR3, the DNA is TGTGCCAGCAGTCACAGTGTCCCCTACGAGCAGTACATC.

The chain is built from TRBV6-1 and TRBJ1-2, with D hard to call. V was clipped by 3 bases and J by 4 bases, with 9 bases between them. The CDR3 totals 13 residues. Germline CDR1 MNHNS, CDR2 SASEGT. The CDR3: CASSEGEGYGYTF. CDR3 nucleotides: TGTGCCAGCAGTGAGGGAGAGGGCTATGGCTACACCTTC.

This clone was observed a single time. V is TRBV7-3 and J is TRBJ2-2; D gene uncertain. V dropped 2 bases and J dropped 8 bases, with 12 bases sitting between them. From germline, CDR1 is SGHTA and CDR2 FQGTGA. The CDR3 loop spans 14 amino acids. The CDR3 DNA reads as TGTGCCAGCAGCTTAGGAAGCGTAGGTGGGGAGCTGTTTTTT. Protein product: CASSLGSVGGELFF.

This sequence joins TRBV6-6 and TRBJ2-1; D remains ambiguous. Per germline, CDR1 MNHNY and CDR2 SVGAGI (reference sequence). V lost 5 bases, J lost 2 bases, and 4 bases lay in between. CDR3 length: 12 residues. CDR3 protein: CASSPAYNEQFF. Here the CDR3 DNA reads TGTGCCAGCAGTCCAGCCTACAATGAGCAGTTCTTC.

This chain uses TRBV18 with TRBJ2-6, with unresolved D. Trimming left V 8 bases short and J 2 bases short, with 16 bases between. Germline-derived CDR1 and CDR2 are KGHSH and LQKENI. The CDR3 runs 16 residues. For the CDR3, the DNA is TGTGCCAGCGGACCGGCGTCCGTTCCTGGGGCCAACGTCCTGACTTTC. This translates into CASGPASVPGANVLTF.